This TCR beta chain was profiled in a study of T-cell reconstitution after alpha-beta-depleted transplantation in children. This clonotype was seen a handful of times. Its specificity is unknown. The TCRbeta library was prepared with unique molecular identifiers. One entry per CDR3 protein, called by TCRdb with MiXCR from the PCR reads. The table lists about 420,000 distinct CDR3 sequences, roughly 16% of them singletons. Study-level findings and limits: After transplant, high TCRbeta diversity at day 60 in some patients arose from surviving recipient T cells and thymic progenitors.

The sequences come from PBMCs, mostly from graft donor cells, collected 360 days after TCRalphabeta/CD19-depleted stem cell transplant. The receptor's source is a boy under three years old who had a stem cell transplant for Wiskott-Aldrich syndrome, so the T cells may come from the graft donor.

CDR3 residues: CSVRSGANVLTF. CDR3 sequence (DNA): TGCAGCGTGCGCTCTGGGGCCAACGTCCTGACTTTC. V is TRBV20-1 and J is TRBJ2-6; no reliable D call. The CDR3 runs to 12 residues. Germline CDR1 DFQATT, CDR2 SNEGSKA (reference sequence).